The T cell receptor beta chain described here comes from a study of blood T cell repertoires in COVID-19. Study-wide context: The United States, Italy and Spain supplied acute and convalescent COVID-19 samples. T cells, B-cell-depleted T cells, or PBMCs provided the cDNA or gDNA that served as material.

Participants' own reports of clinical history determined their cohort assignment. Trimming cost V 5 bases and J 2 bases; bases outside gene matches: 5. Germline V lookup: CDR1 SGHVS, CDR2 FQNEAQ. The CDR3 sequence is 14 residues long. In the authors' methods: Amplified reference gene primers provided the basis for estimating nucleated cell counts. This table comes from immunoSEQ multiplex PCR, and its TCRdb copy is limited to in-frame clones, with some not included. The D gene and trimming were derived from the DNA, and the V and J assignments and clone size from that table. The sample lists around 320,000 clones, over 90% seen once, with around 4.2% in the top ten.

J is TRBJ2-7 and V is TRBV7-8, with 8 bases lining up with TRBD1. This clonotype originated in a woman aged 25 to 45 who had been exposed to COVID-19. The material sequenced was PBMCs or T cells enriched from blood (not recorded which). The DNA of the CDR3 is TGTGCCAGCAGCAGGGACAGGCCCACCTACGAGCAGTACTTC. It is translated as CASSRDRPTYEQYF.